This T cell receptor beta chain was obtained from a study of early T cells in non-severe SARS-CoV-2 infection. This clonotype was seen many times. From the 5' RACE reads, TCRdb called clonotypes with MiXCR, one entry per CDR3 protein. The repertoire has under 100,000 distinct CDR3 sequences, about 13% of them found once; the top ten carry approximately 1.5%. Per the germline V gene, CDR1 is DFQATT and CDR2 is SNEGSKA (reference sequence). The CDR3 is 14 amino acids. V lost 3 bases and J lost 7, with 15 bases in between. The source is an adult who was a healthcare worker with PCR-confirmed SARS-CoV-2 infection or an uninfected control (not recorded which). The sequenced sample was whole blood. The chain employs TRBV20-1 and TRBJ1-4, with a weak D call TRBD1 (6 bases). In DNA, the CDR3 is TGCAGTGCTAGGGGCAGGGGTCGTGGTGAAAAACTGTTTTTT. Amino acid sequence: CSARGRGRGEKLFF.